The rows below give T cell receptor beta chains drawn from one sample of a study of graft-versus-host responses after intestinal transplantation. TCRdb keeps only in-frame clones here, not all; method: immunoSEQ multiplex PCR. Here the sample spans more than 15,000 clones, around 42% being singletons. Sample: alloreactive CD8+ T cells from a mixed lymphocyte reaction culture, taken before intestinal transplant. The source of these receptors is a human patient who received an intestinal transplant. Each CDR3 is given with its conserved first and last residue. Fields, in order: J gene, V gene, D gene, clone size, CDR3 DNA, CDR3 protein. D genes are given only for firm matches. Some rows mark clone size as missing; the rest say once, few, many or name a class of expanded clone.

J: TRBJ2-7; V: TRBV2; D: TRBD2; size: few; DNA: TGTGCCAGCAGTGAATCGGCCGTGGCTAGCGGTTACGAGCAGTACTTC; CDR3: CASSESAVASGYEQYF
J: TRBJ2-5; V: TRBV2; D: TRBD1; size: -; DNA: TGTGCCAGGGGTGGACAGGGAAAAGAGACCCAGTACTTC; CDR3: CARGGQGKETQYF
J: TRBJ2-3; V: TRBV5-1; D: -; size: -; DNA: TGCGCCAGCAGCTTGGCGGGAGCAGATACGCAGTATTTT; CDR3: CASSLAGADTQYF
J: TRBJ2-3; V: TRBV28; D: -; size: -; DNA: TGTGCCAGCAGTTATACAGATACGCAGTATTTT; CDR3: CASSYTDTQYF
J: TRBJ1-2; V: TRBV6-5; D: -; size: few; DNA: TGTGCCAGCAGTTCCGCGAGTGGCTACACCTTC; CDR3: CASSSASGYTF
J: TRBJ2-1; V: TRBV9; D: -; size: -; DNA: TGTGCCAGCAGCGTGGGGGGTTTAACCTACAATGAGCAGTTCTTC; CDR3: CASSVGGLTYNEQFF
J: TRBJ2-5; V: TRBV25-1; D: -; size: -; DNA: TGTGCCAGCAGTGCCCTCCAAGAGTGGGAGACCCAGTACTTC; CDR3: CASSALQEWETQYF
J: TRBJ2-7; V: TRBV13; D: -; size: medium-sized; DNA: TGTGCCAGCAGCGCCGGGACTGACTACGAGCAGTACTTC; CDR3: CASSAGTDYEQYF
J: TRBJ2-5; V: TRBV9; D: TRBD2; size: -; DNA: TGTGCCCGCAGCGCGGGGGGGGACCGGGAGACCCAGTACTTC; CDR3: CARSAGGDRETQYF
J: TRBJ2-7; V: TRBV19; D: -; size: few; DNA: TGTGCCAGTAGTCTGGTTGGGAGTTCTTACGAGCAGTACTTC; CDR3: CASSLVGSSYEQYF
J: TRBJ1-2; V: TRBV5-4; D: -; size: -; DNA: TGTGCCAGCAGCTTGGGTCGGAACTATAGCTACACCTTC; CDR3: CASSLGRNYSYTF
J: TRBJ2-1; V: TRBV19; D: TRBD1; size: -; DNA: TGTGCCAGTAGTATAGAGGGGACAGCCTTTTACAATGAGCAGTTCTTC; CDR3: CASSIEGTAFYNEQFF
J: TRBJ1-5; V: TRBV4-1; D: -; size: medium-sized; DNA: TGCGCCAGCAGCCCGAAAGCGGGGAGTAATCAGCCCCAGCATTTT; CDR3: CASSPKAGSNQPQHF
J: TRBJ2-1; V: TRBV27; D: -; size: few; DNA: TGTGCCAGCAGTTTCTATCCTAGGGGCAATGAGCAGTTCTTC; CDR3: CASSFYPRGNEQFF
J: TRBJ2-1; V: TRBV6-5; D: -; size: once; DNA: TGTGCCAGCAGTTACTCGTGGAGAAGGGAGCAGTTCTTC; CDR3: CASSYSWRREQFF
J: TRBJ1-1; V: TRBV9; D: TRBD1; size: -; DNA: TGTGCCAGCAGCCATCCGGGACAGGGGAACACTGAAGCTTTCTTT; CDR3: CASSHPGQGNTEAFF
J: TRBJ2-2; V: TRBV27; D: -; size: -; DNA: TGTGCCACACAATACGGGAGCGGGACCGGGGAGCTGTTTTTT; CDR3: CATQYGSGTGELFF
J: TRBJ2-7; V: TRBV27; D: -; size: -; DNA: TGTGCCAGCAGCGAGGGGACTTACGACTACGAGCAGTACTTC; CDR3: CASSEGTYDYEQYF
J: TRBJ2-1; V: TRBV5-8; D: TRBD2; size: few; DNA: TGTGCCAGCAGAAAACCCGGGACTAGGGTTTGTGAGCAGTTCTTC; CDR3: CASRKPGTRVCEQFF
J: TRBJ2-1; V: TRBV19; D: -; size: -; DNA: TGTGCCAGTAGTATTCGAGAGGATGAGCAGTTCTTC; CDR3: CASSIREDEQFF
J: TRBJ1-5; V: TRBV7-8; D: -; size: -; DNA: TGTGCCAGCAGCTTCCATCCAATTTTCGTCCAGCCCCAGCATTTT; CDR3: CASSFHPIFVQPQHF
J: TRBJ2-7; V: TRBV7-9; D: TRBD2; size: -; DNA: TGTGCCAGCAGCTCTAGCGGGAGTAAACTTGTCGCCAGCTACGAGCAGTACTTC; CDR3: CASSSSGSKLVASYEQYF
J: TRBJ2-5; V: TRBV18; D: -; size: -; DNA: TGTGCCAGCTCACCATTCGGGACCCAGTACTTC; CDR3: CASSPFGTQYF
J: TRBJ2-7; V: TRBV7-4; D: -; size: -; DNA: TGTGCCAGCAGCAGACCCGGGACAAGGTACTTC; CDR3: CASSRPGTRYF
J: TRBJ2-1; V: TRBV7-6; D: TRBD2; size: few; DNA: TGTGCCAGCAGCCCCGAGCGGGAAGGCGTTGGTGAGCAGTTCTTC; CDR3: CASSPEREGVGEQFF
J: TRBJ2-7; V: TRBV29-1; D: -; size: few; DNA: TGCAGCGTTGCTTCTAGTGCCTACGAGCAGTACTTC; CDR3: CSVASSAYEQYF
J: TRBJ2-3; V: TRBV9; D: -; size: few; DNA: TGTGCCAGCAGCGTAGCAGGTCGGCTCACAGATACGCAGTATTTT; CDR3: CASSVAGRLTDTQYF
J: TRBJ2-1; V: TRBV19; D: -; size: few; DNA: TGTGCCAGTAGTATTGGTTGGGGTCCGGGTTCGCCGCAGTTCTTC; CDR3: CASSIGWGPGSPQFF
J: TRBJ2-4; V: TRBV4-1; D: TRBD2; size: few; DNA: TGCGCCAGCAGCCAAGATCTTTTGCTAGCGGGTTGGAAAAACATTCAGTACTTC; CDR3: CASSQDLLLAGWKNIQYF
J: TRBJ2-1; V: TRBV5-4; D: -; size: -; DNA: TGTGCCAGCAGCTTTGGTACGGGGCACAATGAGCAGTTCTTC; CDR3: CASSFGTGHNEQFF
J: TRBJ2-7; V: TRBV27; D: TRBD2; size: once; DNA: TGTGCCAGCAGTCACACGCCGGGACTAGCGGGGATTTTCTCCTACGAGCAGTACTTC; CDR3: CASSHTPGLAGIFSYEQYF
J: TRBJ2-1; V: TRBV6-7; D: -; size: -; DNA: TGTGCCAGCAGTTACAAGGGCGATGAGCAGTTCTTC; CDR3: CASSYKGDEQFF
J: TRBJ1-2; V: TRBV5-6; D: -; size: -; DNA: TGTGCCAGCAGCCCAGGGTGGTGGTATGGCTACACCTTC; CDR3: CASSPGWWYGYTF
J: TRBJ1-5; V: TRBV15; D: -; size: -; DNA: TGTGCCACCAGCAGACTCGAGCAGAATCAGCCCCAGCATTTT; CDR3: CATSRLEQNQPQHF
J: TRBJ2-7; V: TRBV28; D: -; size: once; DNA: TGTGCCAGCAGTTTACCTAGCGCGAGCTCCTACGAGCAGTACTTC; CDR3: CASSLPSASSYEQYF
J: TRBJ1-2; V: TRBV5-1; D: -; size: -; DNA: TGCGCCAGCAGCTTGGAGGCGGGCGCCGGCAAAGGCTACACCTTC; CDR3: CASSLEAGAGKGYTF
J: TRBJ1-1; V: TRBV7-8; D: -; size: -; DNA: TGTGCCAGCAGCTTAGGGGGATACTTT; CDR3: CASSLGGYF
J: TRBJ2-5; V: TRBV28; D: -; size: few; DNA: TGTGCCAGCAGTGTCGGGACATCGTACCAAGAGACCCAGTACTTC; CDR3: CASSVGTSYQETQYF
J: TRBJ1-2; V: TRBV19; D: -; size: -; DNA: TGTGCCAGTAGTATCGGGCCAGGGAGGACCAACTATGGCTACACCTTC; CDR3: CASSIGPGRTNYGYTF
J: TRBJ2-7; V: TRBV5-4; D: -; size: few; DNA: TGTGCCAGCAGCTTCGGGAACTACGAGCAGTACTTC; CDR3: CASSFGNYEQYF
J: TRBJ2-1; V: TRBV27; D: TRBD1; size: -; DNA: TGTGCCAGCAGTTTTCTGACAGGGTTGGGAGATGAGCAGTTCTTC; CDR3: CASSFLTGLGDEQFF
J: TRBJ1-1; V: TRBV30; D: TRBD1; size: -; DNA: TGTGCCTGGAGTGTACTAACAGGGGGGTCTGGGACTGAAGCTTTCTTT; CDR3: CAWSVLTGGSGTEAFF